These 17 T cell receptor beta chains share one sample of origin, sequenced in a study of T cell responses to AZD1222 COVID-19 vaccine. Sequencing used immunoSEQ multiplex PCR; TCRdb keeps in-frame clones, though not all of them. The data hold 90,000 to 130,000 clones, with roughly 85% observed a single time. Source: peripheral blood, taken on day 0 of AZD1222 vaccination. The receptors come from an adult in good health.

This clone was seen only a few times. This sequence joins TRBV4-2 and TRBJ2-3; 14 bases line up with TRBD2. This CDR3 has 18 amino acids. Germline loops: CDR1 LGHNA, CDR2 YNFKEQ. The J segment lost 2 bases and the V segment lost 3 bases, leaving 7 bases of the junction unmatched. The CDR3 region is CASSHTTGLAGDTDTQYF. The CDR3 bases are TGTGCCAGCAGCCACACCACGGGACTAGCGGGGGACACAGATACGCAGTATTTT.

This chain connects TRBV6-5 to TRBJ2-2, with 8 nucleotides matching TRBD1. Losses at the gene ends were 4 bases for V and 4 bases for J; bases not matched to a gene: 5. The CDR3 totals 15 residues. Germline CDR1 and CDR2: MNHEY and SVGAGI. The DNA of the CDR3 is TGTGCCAGCAGTTTCTCGACAGGGGTCACCGGGGAGCTGTTTTTT. It yields the protein CASSFSTGVTGELFF.

This chain connects TRBV14 to TRBJ1-3; no reliable D call. The CDR3 runs to 13 residues. Germline lookup yields CDR1 SGHDN and CDR2 FVKESK. V was cut by 4 bases and J by 4 bases, with 8 bases left in between. The CDR3 spells CASSPRGGNTIYF. Written as DNA, the CDR3 is TGTGCCAGCAGCCCCCGTGGAGGAAACACCATATATTTT. Full variable domain (missing parts from reference TRBV14 and TRBJ1-3): EAGVTQFPSHSVIEKGQTVTLRCDPISGHDNLYWYRRVMGKEIKFLLHFVKESKQDESGMPNNRFLAERTGGTYSTLKVQPAELEDSGVYFCASSPRGGNTIYFGEGSWLTVV.

The chain links TRBV7-9 to TRBJ2-3; 13 positions agree with TRBD2. Germline CDR1 and CDR2: SEHNR and FQNEAQ (reference sequence). This CDR3 has 17 amino acids. The V gene end was trimmed by 5 bases and the J gene end by 3 bases; junction bases not matched to a gene: 8. The CDR3 here is CASSPWTSGSGTDTQYF. DNA of the CDR3: TGTGCCAGCAGCCCATGGACTAGCGGGAGTGGAACAGATACGCAGTATTTT.

V usage is TRBV5-1 and J usage is TRBJ1-4; no clear D gene. V lost 2 bases and J 5 bases, leaving 16 bases between the germline ends. CDR3 length: 16 amino acids. Germline V gene data show CDR1 as SGHRS and CDR2 as YFSETQ. The CDR3 nucleotides are TGCGCCAGCAGCTTTTATGGACGGTCTGAAAATGAAAAACTGTTTTTT. Protein sequence: CASSFYGRSENEKLFF.

The CDR3 reads CASSLGAGLAGGLDTQYF. Here the CDR3 DNA reads TGTGCCAGCAGCTTAGGGGCGGGACTAGCGGGTGGGCTGGATACGCAGTATTTT. The rearrangement uses TRBV7-3 and TRBJ2-3; 12 bases line up with TRBD2. This CDR3 contains 18 residues. Germline V lookup: CDR1 SGHTA, CDR2 FQGTGA. The trim removed 2 bases at V and 6 bases at J, leaving 12 bases unmatched.

The V call is TRBV7-2, the J call TRBJ1-4; 9 bases align to TRBD1. V trimming: 5 bases; J trimming: 4 bases; junction bases outside the gene matches: 5. From germline, CDR1 is SGHTA and CDR2 FQGNSA. CDR3 length: 15 amino acids. The CDR3 DNA reads as TGTGCCAGCAGCCCCCCGGGACAGGGTAATGAAAAACTGTTTTTT. Protein product: CASSPPGQGNEKLFF.

This chain links TRBV9 with TRBJ2-1, with D unresolved. The CDR3 extends over 13 amino acids. V dropped 3 bases and J dropped 4 bases, with 8 bases sitting between them. Germline V gives CDR1 SGDLS, CDR2 YYNGEE. The CDR3 DNA reads as TGTGCCAGCAGCGGAACAGTTTACAATGAGCAGTTCTTC. Its protein product is CASSGTVYNEQFF.

The genes are TRBV28 and TRBJ1-1; D not resolved. Germline V lookup: CDR1 MDHEN, CDR2 SYDVKM. V lost 6 bases to trimming and J lost 7 bases, with 9 bases between them. The CDR3 consists of 11 residues. CDR3 protein: CASSPGVEAFF. The DNA of the CDR3 is TGTGCCAGCAGCCCCGGCGTTGAAGCTTTCTTT.

J is TRBJ1-3 and V is TRBV10-3, with D maybe TRBD1 (6 bases). Between the trimmed V and J ends, which lost 9 bases and 4 bases, there was a span of 10 bases. The CDR3 consists of 12 residues. The germline gives CDR1 ENHRY, CDR2 SYGVKD. The CDR3 DNA reads TGTGCCATTCGGGGGCCAGGAAACACCATATATTTT. The encoded protein is CAIRGPGNTIYF.

V and J are TRBV3-1 (or the pseudogene TRBV3-2) and TRBJ2-2; D is perhaps TRBD2 (6 bases). This CDR3 has 14 amino acids. Germline CDR1 reads LGHDT; CDR2 reads YNNKEL (reference sequence). V shed 1 base and J shed 6 bases, with 9 bases lying between them. This chain's CDR3 is CASSQALASGELFF. The CDR3 DNA is TGTGCCAGCAGCCAAGCACTAGCCTCCGGGGAGCTGTTTTTT.

This chain connects TRBV19 to TRBJ1-3; D is perhaps TRBD1 (5 bases). Trimming took 5 bases from V and 11 from J, leaving 25 bases between them. CDR3 length: 16 amino acids. CDR1 is LNHDA and CDR2 is SQIVND in the germline V gene (reference sequence). This CDR3 is CASSAQRGMVGYSIYF. CDR3 nucleotides: TGTGCCAGTAGTGCCCAGAGGGGCATGGTCGGATATTCCATATATTTT.

This clone has a handful of counts. The rearrangement links TRBV10-3 to TRBJ1-3; possibly TRBD1 for D (5 bases). Germline values: CDR1 ENHRY, CDR2 SYGVKD. The CDR3 extends over 18 amino acids. V was cut by 7 bases and J by 2 bases, with 24 bases left in between. The DNA of the CDR3 is TGTGCCATCAAGGGTAGTGAGCGGGACTCCGCACCTGGAAACACCATATATTTT. This codes for CAIKGSERDSAPGNTIYF.

V usage is TRBV13 and J usage is TRBJ2-7; no clear D. V was cut by 3 bases and J by 3 bases, with 6 bases left in between. The germline gives CDR1 PRHDT, CDR2 FYEKMQ (reference sequence). The CDR3 is 12 amino acids. Written as DNA, the CDR3 is TGTGCCAGCAGCTTGACGGGCTACGAGCAGTACTTC. Protein sequence: CASSLTGYEQYF.

V and J are TRBV6-2 or TRBV6-3 and TRBJ1-1; D is uncertain. CDR1 and CDR2 from the germline V gene are MNHEY and SVGEGT. The length of the CDR3 is 12 residues. V was shortened by 0 bases and J by 7 bases, with 6 bases between the two germline ends. CDR3 amino acids: CASSYSSREAFF. CDR3 nucleotides: TGTGCCAGCAGTTACTCGAGCCGTGAAGCTTTCTTT.

The genes are TRBV19 and TRBJ1-2; D uncertain. The CDR3 contains 12 residues. The germline gives CDR1 LNHDA, CDR2 SQIVND (reference sequence). The V end was cut by 7 bases, the J end by 8 bases, with 14 bases between. The CDR3: CASKRATSGYTF. In nucleotides, the CDR3 is TGTGCCAGTAAAAGGGCTACATCGGGCTACACCTTC.

V and J are TRBV13 and TRBJ2-7; D is possibly TRBD2 (7 bases). CDR1 PRHDT and CDR2 FYEKMQ come from the germline V gene (reference sequence). V lost 5 bases and J 3 bases, leaving 23 bases between the germline ends. The CDR3 length is 17 residues. The CDR3 coding sequence is TGTGCCAGCAGCGGAGGATATACGGGGGGCCAAAGCTACGAGCAGTACTTC. Translated, it gives CASSGGYTGGQSYEQYF.